Sequencing of this T cell receptor (beta chain) was carried out in a study of cytomegalovirus exposure and HLA in healthy donors (dated by TCRdb to 2017 to 2019). Study-wide context: An earlier analysis of fewer than 750 of the donors reported 276 Gb of sequence data and around 110 million unique TCR beta sequences obtained from some 200 million T cells. An early release covering 550 to 700 HLA-typed donors comprised approximately 290 gigabases of sequencing data and tens of millions of unique TCR sequences. Of the roughly 400 genotyped donors, over 70% fell in the genetic ancestry cluster associated with self-reported Caucasian donors. The study aimed to test whether signatures of past pathogen exposure could be identified by cataloging public T cell receptors. The T cell repertoires of around 670 subjects were profiled by immunosequencing and related to cytomegalovirus serostatus. Besides the first cohort of 550 to 750 subjects, a separate validation cohort made up of roughly 130 different subjects was used. To predict cytomegalovirus infection status, the study combined high-throughput TCR immunosequencing, statistical association of individual TCRs with disease status, and machine learning. To study patterns of TCR occurrence, a later analysis re-analyzed previously published TCR beta repertoires from 666 donors and added high-resolution HLA genotyping. In the later analysis, no new phenotypic data were used to find candidate immune exposures; instead, reliance was placed on TCR beta sequences and their occurrence across donors. An earlier analysis of around 640 of the donors used high-throughput TCR beta sequencing to judge whether each TCR beta V gene segment behaved as functional or pseudogenic. Alongside the repertoire data, information on donor age, sex, ethnicity and CMV serostatus was compiled. A later genetic analysis took genome-wide SNP genotypes for 398 of the 666 donors and used that subset as a discovery cohort. All discovery cohort repertoires had been generated using a single sequencing platform. Class I and class II HLA loci were covered by the typing at four-digit resolution. Typing coverage differed by locus: A, B, C, DRB1 and DQB1 were typed in about 620-630 donors, DQA1 in roughly 500, DPA1 in 600 to 610, and DPB1 in 450 to 490. Several DR-DQ haplotypes were handled as single units for association and clustering because linkage in the cohort was strong. Across 398 genotyped donors of the cohort, an average of roughly 200,000 unique TCR beta nucleotide sequences per donor were sequenced, and around 20% of those sequences were non-productive. What the research found in general, with its limitations: This cohort had only TCR beta chains sequenced, and the lack of alpha or paired-chain data limited which features could be detected. A later genetic analysis reported fewer N-insertions in productive TCRs among donors in an Asian-associated ancestry cluster than the 666-donor mean. According to the authors, the approach could potentially be generalized to other disease states and immunological phenotypes. The only immune exposure information available for the cohort was CMV serostatus. A cluster of highly shared sequence variants was judged likely to represent a technical artifact of the sequencing pipeline. Strong co-occurrence of HLA alleles, especially DR and DQ, made assigning TCR associations to individual alleles difficult. A later analysis associated around 16,000 TCR beta sequences with specific HLA alleles at a false discovery rate of 0.05. Sequencing depth was assumed to be roughly uniform across donors in the presence/absence analyses, though that assumption may not hold. The classifier was reported to diagnose cytomegalovirus status with high specificity and sensitivity in both the original and validation cohorts. In a later analysis, HLA-associated TCR beta chains were found to be more clonally expanded and to have lower generation probabilities than equally common non-associated chains. While some public TCRs were present in many individuals, most TCR sequences turned up only very rarely across donors. According to a later analysis, parvovirus B19, influenza, CMV and Epstein-Barr virus appeared linked to several top co-occurrence clusters. According to a later analysis, TCR association rates differed among HLA loci, with DRB1 alleles showing the most associated TCRs and HLA-C alleles showing the fewest. Linkage disequilibrium might explain the correlated functional status among segregating V segments, but an unknown experimental factor could not be ruled out. In vitro tests confirmed that three of the cytomegalovirus-associated TCR beta chains recognize cytomegalovirus antigens. In an earlier analysis of some 550 of the donors, most TCR beta V segments were observed in productive rearrangements about 87% or about 30% of the time, broadly matching IMGT annotations. A further reported finding was that TCR beta sequences accurately predicted the HLA-A and HLA-B alleles for most subjects in the first cohort. V-gene and J-gene trimming of TCR beta chains was associated with a missense DCLRE1C variant in a later genetic analysis, and the association was replicated in an independent cohort. The study gave a list of under 200 TCR beta chains associated with cytomegalovirus. Because counts were too low, approximately 15 rarely observed V segments, including chromosome 9 orphons, were excluded from the earlier analysis of a few hundred of the donors. In a later analysis, most CMV-associated TCR beta chains were found to appear HLA-restricted, with HLA associations seemingly driven largely by CMV exposure. HLA typing was unavailable for some donors at each locus, so association tests used only the typed subset.

The cohort comprised around 690 healthy bone marrow donors. At the time of sampling, every cohort member was nominally healthy, though immune exposures that went unrecorded were likely present. The donor was CMV seropositive and was included in the group of about 290 seropositive cohort members. Every donor gave a peripheral blood sample, and the peripheral blood mononuclear cells from that sample were used for TCR beta sequencing. The Qiagen DNeasy Blood Extraction Kit was used to extract genomic DNA from the blood cell samples. This clone was seen a single time. Its antigen target is currently unknown. No base qualities exist here, and no much larger clone lies one base off it. Preparation of the library involved the immunoSEQ multiplex PCR assay. For the multiplex PCR, a mixture combining 60 forward primers for TCR Vbeta segments and 13 reverse primers for TCR Jbeta segments was used. The CDR3 region of rearranged TCR beta genes was amplified from genomic DNA by a multiplex PCR assay. The Illumina HiSeq System was used to sequence the amplified TCR beta libraries as 87-base-pair reads. Regarding the original processing steps: In a later analysis, some 80 million unique TCR beta chains were counted across the roughly 610 repertoires, and about 10 million of these chains were shared by at least two donors. Raw reads were error-corrected and collapsed into unique sequences with a nearest-neighbor algorithm that merged closely related sequences to remove PCR and sequencing errors. Alignment of CDR3 sequences to IMGT reference sequences was used to assign V, D and J gene segments. For a sequence to be retained, a match of at least six nucleotides to both a V gene segment and a J gene segment was required. Rearrangements were classified as productive when the CDR3 lacked stop codons and remained in frame with V and J, and all other rearrangements were classified as non-productive. CDR3 was defined according to IMGT convention as the region running from the second conserved V-encoded cysteine to the conserved J-encoded phenylalanine. The earlier analysis of about 610 of the donors excluded sequences that lacked an unambiguous match to a single V gene segment. In an earlier analysis of roughly 500 of the donors, V segments were called functional above 56.7% productive rearrangements and were called segregating when the between-donor standard deviation exceeded 5%. To diagnose cytomegalovirus status from the catalog of TCR beta chain sequences, a statistical classification framework was built. A later analysis assigned V and J genes by comparing TCR nucleotide sequences with IMGT/GENE-DB human TR gene sequences. In a later analysis, CDR3 sequences and most-parsimonious VDJ recombination scenarios were assigned using the TCRdist pipeline. A later analysis defined each TCR beta chain by its CDR3 amino acid sequence plus V-gene family, and excluded reads lacking a unique V-gene family. In a later analysis, 450 to 600 highly shared, low-generation-probability nucleotide sequences were removed to address suspected cross-contamination and a sequencing artifact. For each public chain, a later analysis derived a clonal expansion index from normalized ranks of inferred template counts within each repertoire. In a later analysis, generation probabilities were computed using a VDJ recombination model fitted to out-of-frame rearrangements, and the results were checked against IGoR. Hypergeometric tests were used in a later analysis to score TCR-TCR, TCR-HLA and TCR-CMV co-occurrence, with a repertoire-size bias correction applied to the TCR pairs. False discovery rates were estimated in a later analysis by permuting HLA or CMV assignments 20 times. In a later analysis, co-occurring TCRs were grouped with DBSCAN, and TCRdist sequence similarity was added when clustering was performed within HLA-allele-positive subsets. Repertoires with fewer than 30,000 or more than 120,000 public chains were left out of co-occurrence clustering, as were four to six repertoires with anomalous nucleotide sharing. What TCRdb holds here is the immuneACCESS table cut down to in-frame rearrangements. Part of the clones is not present; checked against another copy, under half of the missing clones reflect an unresolved V gene, and the others are unexplained. D and trimming were read from the DNA, whereas the V and J calls and clone size are those reported in that table. This sample holds around 31,000 clones; roughly 66% were observed only once. The ten biggest clones cover 42% of the sample.

The sequence derives from a male donor in good health and CMV-seropositive. Sequenced: PBMCs.

In nucleotides, the sequence is TGTGCCAGTAGTATTCGGTTTAGGCAAACTACTGGCGTCCTGACTTTC. Its protein is CASSIRFRQTTGVLTF. In this chain, TRBV19 is recombined with TRBJ2-6; too little of a D gene remains to name it. Trimming at the junction amounts to 3 bases on V and 12 bases on J, and the germline ends lie 21 bases apart. Reading from cysteine to phenylalanine, the CDR3 counts 16 amino acids. This entry keeps only the CDR3 DNA: 48 bases, framed from base 1. Taken from the germline V gene (reference sequence), the CDR1 and CDR2 loops are LNHDA and SQIVND.